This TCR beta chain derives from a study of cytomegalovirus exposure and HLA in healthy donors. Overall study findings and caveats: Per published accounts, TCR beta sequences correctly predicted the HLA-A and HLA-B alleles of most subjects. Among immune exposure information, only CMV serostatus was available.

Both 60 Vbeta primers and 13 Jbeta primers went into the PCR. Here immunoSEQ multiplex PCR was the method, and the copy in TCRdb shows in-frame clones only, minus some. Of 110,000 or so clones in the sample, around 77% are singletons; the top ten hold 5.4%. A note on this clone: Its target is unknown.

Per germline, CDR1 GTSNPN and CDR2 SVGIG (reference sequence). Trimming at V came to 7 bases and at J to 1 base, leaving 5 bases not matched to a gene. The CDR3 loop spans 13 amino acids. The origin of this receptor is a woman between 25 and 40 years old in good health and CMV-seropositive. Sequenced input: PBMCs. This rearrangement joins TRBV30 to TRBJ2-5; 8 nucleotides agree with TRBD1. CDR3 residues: CAFDRGVQETQYF. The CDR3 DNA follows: TGTGCCTTCGACAGGGGCGTCCAAGAGACCCAGTACTTC.